This T cell receptor beta chain was recovered during a study of blood T cell repertoires in COVID-19. Looking at the study overall: Italy, Spain and the United States were the sources of the convalescent and acute COVID-19 samples. T cells, B-cell-depleted T cells, or PBMCs provided the cDNA or gDNA that served as material.

Per the original methods: Amplified reference gene primers provided the basis for estimating nucleated cell counts. Profiled with immunoSEQ multiplex PCR; TCRdb holds only in-frame clones, not every one. V, J and clone size are taken as reported in that table, and D and trimming were inferred from the DNA itself. The data hold about 77,000 clones, with 80% observed a single time. CDR3 length: 12 residues. V shed 7 bases and J shed 0 bases, with 5 bases lying between them. CDR1 MNHEY and CDR2 SVGAGI come from the germline V gene. The receptor comes from a woman aged 70-85 years with acute or convalescent COVID-19. Sequencing was carried out using peripheral blood. The chain couples TRBV6-5 to TRBJ2-3; D call uncertain. The CDR3 loop is CASTRSTDTQYF. CDR3 coding DNA: TGTGCCAGCACCCGGAGCACAGATACGCAGTATTTT.